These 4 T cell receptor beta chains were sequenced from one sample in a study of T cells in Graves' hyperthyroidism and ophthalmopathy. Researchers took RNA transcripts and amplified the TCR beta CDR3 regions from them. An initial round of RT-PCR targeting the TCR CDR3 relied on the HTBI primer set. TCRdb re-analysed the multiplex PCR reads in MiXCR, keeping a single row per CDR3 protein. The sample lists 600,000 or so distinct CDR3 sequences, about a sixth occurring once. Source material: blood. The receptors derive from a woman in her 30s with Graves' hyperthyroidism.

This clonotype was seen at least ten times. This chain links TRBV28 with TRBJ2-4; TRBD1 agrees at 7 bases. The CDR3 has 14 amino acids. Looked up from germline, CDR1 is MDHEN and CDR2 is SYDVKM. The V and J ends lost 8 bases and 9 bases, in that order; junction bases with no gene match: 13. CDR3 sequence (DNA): TGTGCCAGCGCCCCGGGACAGACGAGGAGCATTCAGTACTTC. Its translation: CASAPGQTRSIQYF.

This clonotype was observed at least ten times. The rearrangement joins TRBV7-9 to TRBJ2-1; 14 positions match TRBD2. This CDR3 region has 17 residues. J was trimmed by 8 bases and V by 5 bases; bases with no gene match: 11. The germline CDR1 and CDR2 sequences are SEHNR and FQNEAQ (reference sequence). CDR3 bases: TGTGCCAGCAGCCCCCCAAGACTAGCGGGAGGGCCTGATGAGCAGTTCTTC. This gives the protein CASSPPRLAGGPDEQFF. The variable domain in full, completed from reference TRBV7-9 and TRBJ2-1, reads DTGVSQNPRHKITKRGQNVTFRCDPISEHNRLYWYRQTLGQGPEFLTYFQNEAQLEKSRLLSDRFSAERPKGSFSTLEIQRTEQGDSAMYLCASSPPRLAGGPDEQFFGPGTRLTVL.

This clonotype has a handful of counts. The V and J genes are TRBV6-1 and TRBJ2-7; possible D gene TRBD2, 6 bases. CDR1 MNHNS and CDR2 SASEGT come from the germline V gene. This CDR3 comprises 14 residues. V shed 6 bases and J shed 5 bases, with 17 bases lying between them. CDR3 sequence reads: CASRSPGGRHEQYF. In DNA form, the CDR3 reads TGTGCCAGCAGATCCCCCGGAGGGAGACACGAGCAGTACTTC.

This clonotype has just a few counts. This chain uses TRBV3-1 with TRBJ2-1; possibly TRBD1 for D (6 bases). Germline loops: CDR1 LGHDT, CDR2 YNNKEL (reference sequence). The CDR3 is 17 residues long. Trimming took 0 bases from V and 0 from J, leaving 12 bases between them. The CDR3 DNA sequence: TGTGCCAGCAGCCAAGATCGGACAGAGAGCTCCTACAATGAGCAGTTCTTC. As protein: CASSQDRTESSYNEQFF.